What follows are 21 T cell receptor beta chains derived from one specimen sequenced in a study of T cell repertoires and HLA-DP antigens listed by TCRdb under 2018. Libraries were built with the immunoSEQ multiplex PCR assay. TCRdb re-hosts the immuneACCESS table, in-frame sequences only. Its copies lack some clones; in the studies checked, an unresolved V gene accounts for under half of them, and the cause for the rest is not known. The table for this sample lists about 89,000 clones; about 89% of them were counted only once. The ten top clones hold roughly 1.6% of the sample. These TCRs are of unknown antigen specificity. Input material: CD4+ T cells from PBMCs. These TCRs come from a man aged 45-65 years in good health and CMV-seronegative.

The CDR3 region has the DNA TGTGCCTGGAGTGTACGGCTAGCGGGAGAGACCCAGTACTTC. Its protein is CAWSVRLAGETQYF. This chain joins TRBV30 and TRBJ2-5; 8 nucleotides align to TRBD2. V was clipped by 0 bases and J by 4 bases; unmatched bases: 4. The CDR3 sequence is 14 residues long. Germline V gene sequence: CDR1 GTSNPN, CDR2 SVGIG (reference sequence).

V usage is TRBV10-3 and J usage is TRBJ2-5; D ambiguous. The V end lost 10 bases, the J end lost 4 bases, and 13 bases lay between the germline ends. Germline lookup yields CDR1 ENHRY and CDR2 SYGVKD. The CDR3 contains 12 residues. The CDR3 coding sequence is TGTGCCAGCACCAACGACCTAGAGACCCAGTACTTC. This encodes CASTNDLETQYF.

The V gene is TRBV27, the J gene TRBJ2-5; D is unresolved. Germline values: CDR1 MNHEY, CDR2 SMNVEV (reference sequence). V lost 2 bases to trimming and J lost 5 bases, with 12 bases between them. The CDR3 sequence is 14 residues long. CDR3 sequence reads: CASSLRAPRETQYF. CDR3 coding DNA: TGTGCCAGCAGTTTAAGGGCTCCCCGGGAGACCCAGTACTTC.

The chain links TRBV11-2 to TRBJ2-5; D gene uncertain. The germline CDR1 and CDR2 sequences are SGHAT and FQNNGV. The CDR3 sequence is 13 residues long. Trimming cost V 3 bases and J 4 bases, with 9 bases left between them. The CDR3 loop reads CASSFGVGETQYF. CDR3 bases: TGTGCCAGCAGCTTTGGAGTGGGAGAGACCCAGTACTTC.

This clone is a singleton in its sample. The chain has TRBV5-1 and TRBJ2-1; 7 bases line up with TRBD2. There are 21 residues in the CDR3. The germline CDR1 and CDR2 sequences are SGHRS and YFSETQ. V gave up 4 bases and J gave up 0 bases; unmatched junction bases: 22. This CDR3 reads CASSPSLRSGGRRGSYNEQFF. CDR3 nucleotide sequence: TGCGCCAGCAGCCCATCCTTGAGGTCCGGGGGGAGGCGAGGCTCCTACAATGAGCAGTTCTTC. Complete variable domain (other parts from reference TRBV5-1 and TRBJ2-1): KAGVTQTPRYLIKTRGQQVTLSCSPISGHRSVSWYQQTPGQGLQFLFEYFSETQRNKGNFPGRFSGRQFSNSRSEMNVSTLELGDSALYLCASSPSLRSGGRRGSYNEQFFGPGTRLTVL.

The chain is built from TRBV5-5 and TRBJ2-7, with TRBD1 identical over 8 bases. The V segment lost 5 bases and the J segment 5 bases; nucleotides outside the gene matches: 6. The CDR3 covers 13 residues. Germline assignment: CDR1 SGHKS and CDR2 YYEKEE (reference sequence). CDR3 nucleotide sequence: TGTGCCAGCAGATTCGACAGGGGAAACGAGCAGTACTTC. As protein: CASRFDRGNEQYF.

V gene TRBV18 combines with J gene TRBJ2-1; 7 bases line up with TRBD2. The germline V gene encodes CDR1 KGHSH and CDR2 LQKENI. The CDR3 extends over 15 amino acids. Germline trimming cut 4 bases from V and 4 bases from J; bases unmatched to any gene: 7. The CDR3 here is CASSLGLPLYNEQFF. The DNA for the CDR3 is TGTGCCAGCTCACTGGGACTACCACTATACAATGAGCAGTTCTTC.

The rearrangement links TRBV7-2 to TRBJ2-5; D gene unclear. Trimming took off 5 bases at V and 5 bases at J, with 15 bases between the two ends. The CDR3 spans 14 residues. Germline V gives CDR1 SGHTA, CDR2 FQGNSA. The CDR3 bases are TGTGCCAGCAGCCCTGTCGGTGGGTCGGAGACCCAGTACTTC. Amino acid sequence: CASSPVGGSETQYF.

The V gene is TRBV7-8, the J gene TRBJ2-5; the D gene is possibly TRBD2 (5 bases). The CDR3 sequence is 17 residues long. V was pared by 4 bases and J by 4 bases, with 22 bases between. Germline CDR1 reads SGHVS; CDR2 reads FQNEAQ. This chain's CDR3 is CASSSRHWTGPVETQYF. The CDR3 nucleotides read TGTGCCAGCAGCTCAAGGCATTGGACTGGGCCAGTAGAGACCCAGTACTTC.

The gene calls are TRBV5-4 and TRBJ2-6; D might be TRBD2 (7 bases). This CDR3 region has 17 residues. Germline CDR1 reads SGHNT; CDR2 reads YYREEE (reference sequence). Between the trimmed V and J ends, which lost 3 bases and 0 bases, there was a span of 13 bases. The CDR3 DNA is TGTGCCAGCAGCTGGGGGGGCCGCCGCTCTGGGGCCAACGTCCTGACTTTC. It yields the protein CASSWGGRRSGANVLTF.

The rearrangement uses TRBV6-6 and TRBJ2-2, with D possibly matching TRBD1 (5 bases). This CDR3 is built from 16 residues. The ends were cut back, 4 bases at V and 5 bases at J, with 17 bases in the middle. Germline loops: CDR1 MNHNY, CDR2 SVGAGI (reference sequence). The CDR3 loop reads CASSLDTRWVTGELFF. CDR3 coding DNA: TGTGCCAGCAGTTTGGACACTCGTTGGGTGACCGGGGAGCTGTTTTTT.

This clone was seen more than once but under ten times. The genes are TRBV5-5 and TRBJ2-1; D is perhaps TRBD1 or TRBD2 (5 bases each). Germline V gives CDR1 SGHKS, CDR2 YYEKEE (reference sequence). The CDR3 has 13 amino acids. Trimming took 6 bases from V and 7 from J, leaving 14 bases between them. CDR3 sequence (DNA): TGTGCCAGCACGGGGCGGCTCAAGAATGAGCAGTTCTTC. Translation gives CASTGRLKNEQFF.

About this clone itself: In the same sample, other DNA sequences code for this CDR3. The V gene is TRBV2, the J gene TRBJ2-2; 8 bases fit TRBD1. In germline, CDR1 is SNHLY, CDR2 FYNNEI. J gave up 3 bases and V 6 bases, and 3 bases lay outside the gene matches. The CDR3 contains 14 residues. The CDR3 sequence is CASRTGGDTGELFF. DNA for the CDR3: TGTGCCAGCAGAACAGGGGGTGACACCGGGGAGCTGTTTTTT.

J is TRBJ2-5 and V is TRBV6-6, with 7 bases matching TRBD2. Gene TRBJ2-7 matches the end of the DNA better, so the J call may be wrong. The CDR3 has 14 residues. Germline lookup yields CDR1 MNHNY and CDR2 SVGAGI (reference sequence). CDR3 sequence reads: CASSYLGLSYEQYF. The CDR3 DNA reads as TGTGCCAGCAGTTATCTGGGACTATCCTACGAGCAGTACTTC.

CDR3 bases: TGTGCCAGCAGCTTACGGGGAGGAGGCACCGGGGAGCTGTTTTTT. Translated, it gives CASSLRGGGTGELFF. V gene TRBV7-2 combines with J gene TRBJ2-2; TRBD2 is a possible D gene (6 bases). V dropped 2 bases and J dropped 4 bases, with 11 bases sitting between them. Germline CDR1 SGHTA, CDR2 FQGNSA. The CDR3 spans 15 residues.

In this sample, this clone turned up a few times. The genes are TRBV29-1 and TRBJ1-5; 7 bases map to TRBD1. This CDR3 is built from 15 residues. V shed 6 bases and J 1 base; nucleotides not matched to a gene: 9. Germline CDR1 and CDR2: SQVTM and ANQGSEA. The CDR3 loop reads CSVAGGTGSNQPQHF. For the CDR3, the DNA is TGCAGCGTAGCAGGGGGTACGGGGAGCAATCAGCCCCAGCATTTT.

The chain couples TRBV11-2 to TRBJ2-6; 8 bases agree with TRBD1. The junction had 10 bases not matched to a gene; V was cut back by 10 bases and J by 2 bases. The germline gives CDR1 SGHAT, CDR2 FQNNGV. The CDR3 spans 16 residues. CDR3 sequence reads: CATPPGGIAGANVLTF. The CDR3 DNA is TGTGCCACCCCCCCAGGGGGCATCGCTGGGGCCAACGTCCTGACTTTC.

This rearrangement joins TRBV5-4 to TRBJ2-1; TRBD2 matches 10 bases. The germline V gene encodes CDR1 SGHNT and CDR2 YYREEE (reference sequence). The CDR3 is made up of 15 amino acids. The ends lost 2 bases at V and 8 bases at J; junction bases unmatched: 7. The CDR3 loop reads CASSFPTSGSDEQFF. The CDR3 DNA is TGTGCCAGCAGCTTTCCGACTAGCGGGTCGGATGAGCAGTTCTTC.

The V call is TRBV5-4, the J call TRBJ2-7; TRBD2 matches at 11 bases. Trimming at V came to 4 bases and at J to 3 bases, leaving 9 bases not matched to a gene. The CDR3 spans 16 residues. CDR1 is SGHNT and CDR2 is YYREEE in the germline V gene (reference sequence). The CDR3 region is CASSRGGTSGIYEQYF. DNA for the CDR3: TGTGCCAGCAGCAGAGGGGGGACTAGCGGAATCTACGAGCAGTACTTC.

This clone occurred a few times. This chain links TRBV28 with TRBJ1-1; D not resolved. This CDR3 is built from 11 residues. CDR1 MDHEN and CDR2 SYDVKM come from the germline V gene. V lost 6 bases to trimming and J lost 2 bases, with 4 bases between them. CDR3 region: CASRSNTEAFF. In DNA, the CDR3 is TGTGCCAGCAGATCAAACACTGAAGCTTTCTTT.

J is TRBJ2-7 and V is TRBV12-5; the D gene is possibly TRBD1 (6 bases). V was cut by 5 bases and J by 2 bases, with 7 bases left in between. The CDR3 has 12 residues. Germline V gene data show CDR1 as LGHNT and CDR2 as FRNRAP. The CDR3, as DNA: TGTGCTAGTGGTAGGACAGCCTACGAGCAGTACTTC. Encoded protein: CASGRTAYEQYF.